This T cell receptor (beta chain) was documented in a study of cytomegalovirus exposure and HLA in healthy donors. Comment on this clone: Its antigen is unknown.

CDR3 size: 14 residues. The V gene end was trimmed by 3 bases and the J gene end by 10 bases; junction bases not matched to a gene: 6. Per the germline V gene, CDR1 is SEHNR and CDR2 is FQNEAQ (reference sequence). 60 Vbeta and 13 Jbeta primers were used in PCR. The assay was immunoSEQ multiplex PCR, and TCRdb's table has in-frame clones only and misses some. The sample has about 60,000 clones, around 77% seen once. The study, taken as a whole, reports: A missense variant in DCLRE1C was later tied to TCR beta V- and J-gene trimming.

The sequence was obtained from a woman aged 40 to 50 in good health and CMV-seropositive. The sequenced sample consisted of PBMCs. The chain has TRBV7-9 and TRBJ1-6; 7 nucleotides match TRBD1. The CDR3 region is CASSLQGGMSPLHF. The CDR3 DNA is TGTGCCAGCAGCTTGCAAGGGGGCATGTCACCCCTCCACTTT.